This T cell receptor beta chain comes out of a study of T cell repertoires in cytomegalovirus infection. On the study more broadly: Shared public TCR beta signatures pointed to both CMV infection and a matching HLA type.

TCRdb processed the reads anew with MiXCR; each CDR3 protein has one entry. Among about 100,000 distinct CDR3 sequences listed, 23% were seen once. Study-wide results and limits: Identification of carriers of CMV plus the relevant HLA was achieved through cumulative public TCR beta family frequency. HLA-C-restricted TCR beta clonotypes specific for CMV led the ex vivo response.

CDR3 length: 13 residues. The V gene lost 7 bases and the J gene lost 7 bases, with 14 bases spanning the gap. Germline CDR1 reads SGHTA; CDR2 reads FQGNSA. This clonotype came up many times. Its antigen is still unknown. This TCR was sampled from a human donor in good health (CMV status not recorded). Some clones in this sample may be carry-over from other donors' samples. The rearrangement links TRBV7-2 to TRBJ2-4, with a tentative D call TRBD2 (7 bases). The sequenced material came from CD8+ T cells from PBMCs. DNA for the CDR3: TGTGCCAGCAACGGGGGGCCGGGGAACATTCAGTACTTC. It encodes CASNGGPGNIQYF.